One sample yielded the 7 T cell receptor beta chains listed below, sequenced in a study of cytomegalovirus exposure and HLA in healthy donors. The primer mix had 60 Vbeta and 13 Jbeta primers. Assay: immunoSEQ multiplex PCR; the TCRdb copy retains only in-frame clones and omits some. This table has fewer than 180,000 clones, around 79% appearing once. The sequencing sample was made of PBMCs. The receptors were gathered from a human donor in good health.

This chain links TRBV7-9 with TRBJ2-1; D may be TRBD2 (6 bases). The CDR3 has 14 residues. Germline CDR1 SEHNR, CDR2 FQNEAQ (reference sequence). Trimming removed 10 bases from V and 7 bases from J, with 20 bases in between. The DNA of the CDR3 is TGTGCCATCACCGCCGGGGGAAATTCAAATGAGCAGTTCTTC. This codes for CAITAGGNSNEQFF.

The rearrangement uses TRBV29-1 and TRBJ1-1, with D unclear. With 2 bases removed from V and 11 bases from J, the gap between germline ends came to 12 bases. The CDR3 loop spans 11 amino acids. CDR1 and CDR2 from the germline V gene are SQVTM and ANQGSEA. The CDR3 DNA sequence: TGCAGCGTTGAATCGTCGGAGTTGGCTTTCTTT. This translates into CSVESSELAFF.

This chain connects TRBV7-6 to TRBJ2-3, with a weak D call TRBD2 (6 bases). Per the germline V gene, CDR1 is SGHVS and CDR2 is FNYEAQ. This CDR3 has 15 residues. Trimming left V 5 bases short and J 10 bases short, with 22 bases between. The CDR3 region is CASSPDRDSLSPQYF. The CDR3 coding sequence is TGTGCCAGCAGCCCAGACCGGGACTCCCTGTCACCGCAGTATTTT.

The chain joins TRBV9 to TRBJ1-4, with D perhaps TRBD1 (5 bases). V was clipped by 2 bases and J by 2 bases, with 16 bases between them. Per germline, CDR1 SGDLS and CDR2 YYNGEE. The length of the CDR3 is 17 residues. CDR3 DNA: TGTGCCAGCAGCGTCAGGTCCGGGGGAAGGACTAATGAAAAACTGTTTTTT. Its translation is CASSVRSGGRTNEKLFF. Combining the CDR3 with reference TRBV9 and TRBJ1-4 gives the whole variable domain DSGVTQTPKHLITATGQRVTLRCSPRSGDLSVYWYQQSLDQGLQFLIQYYNGEERAKGNILERFSAQQFPDLHSELNLSSLELGDSALYFCASSVRSGGRTNEKLFFGSGTQLSVL.

The V gene is TRBV5-1, the J gene TRBJ2-4; D not certain. Germline V gene sequence: CDR1 SGHRS, CDR2 YFSETQ. Trimming shortened V by 4 bases and J by 3 bases, and 8 bases separated the two germline ends. The CDR3 is 13 amino acids. The DNA of the CDR3 is TGCGCCAGCAGCCCCCGGGTCAAAAACATTCAGTACTTC. This translates into CASSPRVKNIQYF.

The rearrangement uses TRBV6-5 and TRBJ1-2; tentative D call: TRBD1 (5 bases). V lost 4 bases and J 5 bases, leaving 14 bases between the germline ends. The CDR3 has 14 residues. Germline lookup yields CDR1 MNHEY and CDR2 SVGAGI. The CDR3 protein is CASSLGQGGYGYTF. The CDR3 DNA reads TGTGCCAGCAGTTTGGGGCAGGGTGGATATGGCTACACCTTC.

The chain is built from TRBV30 and TRBJ2-7, with 7 nucleotides matching TRBD1. The CDR3 totals 13 residues. Germline-derived CDR1 and CDR2 are GTSNPN and SVGIG (reference sequence). The ends lost 2 bases at V and 7 bases at J; junction bases unmatched: 8. As DNA, the CDR3 is TGTGCCTGGAGTCCCGACAGGGATGGGGAGCAGTACTTC. Translation: CAWSPDRDGEQYF. Supplemented by reference TRBV30 and TRBJ2-7, the full variable domain reads SQTIHQWPATLVQPVGSPLSLECTVEGTSNPNLYWYRQAAGRGLQLLFYSVGIGQISSEVPQNLSASRPQDRQFILSSKKLLLSDSGFYLCAWSPDRDGEQYFGPGTRLTVT.